The 11 T cell receptor beta chains listed next were all sequenced from one sample in a study of blood T cell repertoires in COVID-19. Here immunoSEQ multiplex PCR was the method, and the copy in TCRdb shows in-frame clones only, minus some. The repertoire includes approximately 350,000 clones, 88% of them detected once, and approximately 7.3% sits in the top ten. The sample was peripheral blood. These receptors were obtained from an older woman with COVID-19, enrolled during active disease.

The chain couples TRBV5-6 to TRBJ1-5, with D possibly TRBD1 on 5 matching bases. This CDR3 comprises 13 residues. The V gene lost 3 bases and the J gene lost 9 bases, with 13 bases spanning the gap. Germline-derived CDR1 and CDR2 are SGHDT and YYEEEE. The CDR3 region has the DNA TGTGCCAGCAGCTCGGGGCGGGAAACGCCCCAGCATTTT. It yields the protein CASSSGRETPQHF.

The chain has TRBV12-2 and TRBJ1-1. TRBV12-2 is a recognized pseudogene. The CDR3 covers 16 residues. The CDR3 loop is CASRLAPEIKNTEAFF. The CDR3 DNA follows: TGTGCAAGTCGCTTAGCGCCGGAGATAAAGAACACTGAAGCTTTCTTT.

This rearrangement joins TRBV5-6 to TRBJ1-1, with 8 positions matching TRBD1. This CDR3 is built from 15 residues. Germline assignment: CDR1 SGHDT and CDR2 YYEEEE. J lost 11 bases, V lost 4 bases, and 16 bases had no gene match. The CDR3 loop reads CASSPPGTGKPWAFF. The CDR3 DNA is TGTGCCAGCAGCCCCCCCGGGACAGGAAAACCCTGGGCTTTCTTT.

The gene calls are TRBV9 and TRBJ1-1, with TRBD1 as a possible D gene (6 bases). From germline, CDR1 is SGDLS and CDR2 YYNGEE. The V end lost 4 bases, the J end lost 4 bases, and 17 bases lay between the germline ends. The CDR3 is made up of 15 amino acids. The CDR3 DNA reads as TGTGCCAGCAGCTCAGACGGGGGGCTGAGCACTGAAGCTTTCTTT. It codes for CASSSDGGLSTEAFF.

The V call is TRBV30, the J call TRBJ1-2; perhaps TRBD1 as D (5 bases). Germline V gene sequence: CDR1 GTSNPN, CDR2 SVGIG (reference sequence). The CDR3 runs to 11 residues. Trimming removed 3 bases from V and 8 bases from J, with 10 bases in between. This CDR3 reads CAWSAGWGYTF. The CDR3 DNA reads TGTGCCTGGAGCGCAGGGTGGGGCTACACCTTC.

The J gene is TRBJ2-1, the V gene TRBV9; 8 bases fit TRBD1. This CDR3 has 18 residues. The ends lost 2 bases at V and 0 bases at J; junction bases unmatched: 10. Looked up from germline, CDR1 is SGDLS and CDR2 is YYNGEE. The CDR3 is CASSVSLGQGRSYNEQFF. DNA of the CDR3: TGTGCCAGCAGCGTTTCTTTAGGACAGGGCCGCTCCTACAATGAGCAGTTCTTC.

The rearrangement links TRBV5-1 to TRBJ2-2, with D unresolved. This CDR3 has 14 residues. CDR1 is SGHRS and CDR2 is YFSETQ in the germline V gene. V shed 0 bases and J shed 1 base, with 4 bases lying between them. CDR3 DNA: TGCGCCAGCAGCTTGGCCCAGAACACCGGGGAGCTGTTTTTT. It encodes CASSLAQNTGELFF.

The CDR3 sequence: CASSRAGNEKLFF. The CDR3 region has the DNA TGTGCCAGCTCAAGGGCGGGGAATGAAAAACTGTTTTTT. V is TRBV18 and J is TRBJ1-4; no clear D gene. The CDR3 covers 13 residues. The ends were cut back, 5 bases at V and 5 bases at J, with 9 bases in the middle. The V gene's germline CDR1 is KGHSH and CDR2 LQKENI.

The J gene is TRBJ2-3, the V gene TRBV5-1; TRBD2 might be the D (6 bases). Germline CDR1 SGHRS, CDR2 YFSETQ. This CDR3 has 14 residues. The V end was cut by 4 bases, the J end by 2 bases, with 11 bases between. CDR3 DNA: TGCGCCAGCAGCGCACCGGGACTCACAGATACGCAGTATTTT. This translates into CASSAPGLTDTQYF.

CDR3 DNA: TGTGCCAGCAGCTTTGGACAGGGGCGGCAGGACGAGCAGTACTTC. This encodes CASSFGQGRQDEQYF. This sequence joins TRBV7-9 and TRBJ2-7; 9 bases are a match to TRBD1. This CDR3 is 15 amino acids long. Germline loops: CDR1 SEHNR, CDR2 FQNEAQ (reference sequence). After removal of 3 bases from V and 5 bases from J, the junction contained 8 bases not matched to a gene.

This sequence joins TRBV6-6 and TRBJ2-7, with a possible D match to TRBD1 (6 bases). CDR1 and CDR2 (germline): MNHNY, SVGAGI (reference sequence). The V end lost 5 bases, the J end lost 5 bases, and 16 bases lay between the germline ends. The CDR3 loop spans 14 amino acids. CDR3 DNA sequence: TGTGCCAGCAGTCGTCAAGGGGGTATCGACGAGCAGTACTTC. It encodes CASSRQGGIDEQYF.